Listed here are 28 T cell receptor beta chains from one sample, sequenced in a study of blood T cell repertoires in COVID-19. The assay was immunoSEQ multiplex PCR, and TCRdb's table has in-frame clones only and misses some. The sample contains around 270,000 clones, about 87% of which appear only once. Sequenced sample: peripheral blood. The receptors shown here come from a man in his 60s who had recovered from COVID-19.

This clone was counted a few times. The V call is TRBV21-1, the J call TRBJ2-4; TRBD1 is the table's D call, not checked against the DNA. TRBV21-1 is a pseudogene. This CDR3 has 14 residues. CDR3 amino acids: CASSTTIAKNIQYF. In nucleotides, the CDR3 is TGTGCCAGCAGCACGACAATAGCCAAAAACATTCAGTACTTC.

V is TRBV5-4 and J is TRBJ2-7, with 8 nucleotides matching TRBD2. The ends lost 4 bases at V and 0 bases at J; junction bases unmatched: 6. Germline V CDR1 and CDR2: SGHNT, YYREEE (reference sequence). This CDR3 spans 15 amino acids. This CDR3 is CASSRFGTSSYEQYF. As DNA, the CDR3 is TGTGCCAGCAGCAGATTTGGGACTAGCTCCTACGAGCAGTACTTC.

This chain joins TRBV5-1 and TRBJ2-1; D remains ambiguous. The V end lost 2 bases, the J end lost 5 bases, and 17 bases lay between the germline ends. Germline V gene data show CDR1 as SGHRS and CDR2 as YFSETQ. This CDR3 region has 16 residues. The CDR3 here is CASSLDTPIGHNEQFF. CDR3 in DNA: TGCGCCAGCAGCTTAGACACTCCCATAGGTCACAATGAGCAGTTCTTC.

The rearrangement uses TRBV5-4 and TRBJ2-3, with 8 bases aligning to TRBD2. The CDR3 extends over 15 amino acids. V was clipped by 6 bases and J by 2 bases; unmatched bases: 8. In germline, CDR1 is SGHNT, CDR2 YYREEE (reference sequence). The CDR3 sequence is CASTPGGAITDTQYF. The DNA for the CDR3 is TGTGCCAGCACCCCGGGGGGGGCTATCACAGATACGCAGTATTTT. Drawing the rest from reference TRBV5-4 and TRBJ2-3, the complete variable domain is ETGVTQSPTHLIKTRGQQVTLRCSSQSGHNTVSWYQQALGQGPQFIFQYYREEENGRGNFPPRFSGLQFPNYSSELNVNALELDDSALYLCASTPGGAITDTQYFGPGTRLTVL.

V is TRBV11-2 and J is TRBJ2-7, with a tentative D call TRBD1 (5 bases). Per the germline V gene, CDR1 is SGHAT and CDR2 is FQNNGV. Deletions cut 5 bases from V and 2 bases from J, with 10 bases between. This CDR3 region has 13 residues. The CDR3 region has the DNA TGTGCCAGCAGCCCGCACAGGACCTACGAGCAGTACTTC. Protein sequence: CASSPHRTYEQYF.

The chain is built from TRBV12-3 or TRBV12-4 and TRBJ1-2; 7 bases map to TRBD1. Unmatched junction bases numbered 4, after V lost 2 bases and J lost 7 bases. The CDR3 extends over 13 amino acids. The CDR3: CASSLISGGGYTF. CDR3 sequence (DNA): TGTGCCAGCAGTTTAATTTCAGGGGGTGGCTACACCTTC.

This clone was recorded a few times. The chain combines TRBV2 with TRBJ2-3, with a possible D match to TRBD1 (8 bases). V was clipped by 4 bases and J by 4 bases, with 12 bases between them. The CDR3 consists of 14 residues. Looked up from germline, CDR1 is SNHLY and CDR2 is FYNNEI. CDR3 sequence reads: CASSVQGGADTQYF. DNA for the CDR3: TGTGCCAGCAGTGTACAGGGGGGGGCAGATACGCAGTATTTT. The complete variable domain, with remaining parts taken from reference TRBV2 and TRBJ2-3, reads EPEVTQTPSHQVTQMGQEVILRCVPISNHLYFYWYRQILGQKVEFLVSFYNNEISEKSEIFDDQFSVERPDGSNFTLKIRSTKLEDSAMYFCASSVQGGADTQYFGPGTRLTVL.

V is TRBV6-2 or TRBV6-3 and J is TRBJ2-5; 8 nucleotides match TRBD2. Trimming took 6 bases from V and 5 from J; bases not matched to a gene: 8. The CDR3 has 14 residues. The germline V gene encodes CDR1 MNHEY and CDR2 SVGEGT. CDR3 in amino acids: CASSERLAGETQYF. The CDR3 region has the DNA TGTGCCAGCAGCGAGAGGCTAGCGGGTGAGACCCAGTACTTC.

The V call is TRBV5-1, the J call TRBJ1-5; 7 bases fit TRBD1. CDR3 length equals 15 residues. Germline-derived CDR1 and CDR2 are SGHRS and YFSETQ. The V gene end was trimmed by 6 bases and the J gene end by 5 bases; junction bases not matched to a gene: 11. The CDR3 region is CASKSRTGSDQPQHF. In DNA form, the CDR3 reads TGCGCCAGCAAATCGAGGACAGGATCCGATCAGCCCCAGCATTTT.

This chain uses TRBV6-5 with TRBJ2-1, with 10 bases that match TRBD2. Trimming at V came to 5 bases and at J to 4 bases, leaving 5 bases not matched to a gene. The germline gives CDR1 MNHEY, CDR2 SVGAGI. The CDR3 covers 15 residues. As DNA, the CDR3 is TGTGCCAGCAGTACCCGGACTAGCGGATACAATGAGCAGTTCTTC. Amino acids: CASSTRTSGYNEQFF.

The V call is TRBV11-2, the J call TRBJ2-4; tentative D call: TRBD2 (6 bases). The V and J ends lost 5 bases and 6 bases respectively, with 20 bases between them. The CDR3 sequence is 16 residues long. Germline V gene lookup returns CDR1 SGHAT and CDR2 FQNNGV. The CDR3 nucleotides are TGTGCCAGCAGCCCGCCGGAGGCGGGGCGGCTAAACATTCAGTACTTC. This codes for CASSPPEAGRLNIQYF.

The chain joins TRBV10-2 to TRBJ2-1; 9 nucleotides align to TRBD2. Germline V gives CDR1 WSHSY, CDR2 SAAADI. V shed 5 bases, J shed 8 bases, and the junction held 7 bases outside the gene matches. The CDR3 loop spans 14 amino acids. This CDR3 reads CASSPSGGRDEQFF. CDR3 in DNA: TGCGCCAGCAGTCCCAGCGGGGGGAGGGATGAGCAGTTCTTC.

The rearrangement links TRBV6-2 or TRBV6-3 to TRBJ2-6; 7 positions agree with TRBD2. Germline trimming cut 7 bases from V and 0 bases from J; bases unmatched to any gene: 3. Germline V CDR1 and CDR2: MNHEY, SVGEGT. The CDR3 covers 15 residues. CDR3 DNA: TGTGCCAGCACCCCGGGGGGCTCTGGGGCCAACGTCCTGACTTTC. It yields the protein CASTPGGSGANVLTF.

This clone was counted a single time. The J gene is TRBJ2-3, the V gene TRBV4-2; tentatively, D is TRBD1 (5 bases). There are 15 residues in the CDR3. CDR1 LGHNA and CDR2 YNFKEQ come from the germline V gene. The germline V and J ends were trimmed by 0 bases and 4 bases, with 11 bases remaining between them. CDR3 nucleotides: TGTGCCAGCAGCCAAGAAACCATGGGGCCAGATACGCAGTATTTT. Translation: CASSQETMGPDTQYF.

The chain has TRBV25-1 and TRBJ1-1; perhaps TRBD1 as D (5 bases). CDR3 length: 15 residues. Trimming left V 2 bases short and J 10 bases short, with 20 bases between. Per the germline V gene, CDR1 is MGHDK and CDR2 is SYGVNS. In DNA, the CDR3 is TGTGCCAGCAGTGAACCCGTGGGGGGAAGTTTGAGAGCTTTCTTT. Protein product: CASSEPVGGSLRAFF.

V usage is TRBV5-1 and J usage is TRBJ1-2; tentative D call: TRBD1 (6 bases). CDR1 SGHRS and CDR2 YFSETQ come from the germline V gene. V dropped 4 bases and J dropped 4 bases, with 17 bases sitting between them. CDR3 length: 15 residues. The CDR3, as DNA: TGCGCCAGCAGCCCGGATGATGGACAGTCCTATGGCTACACCTTC. Residues: CASSPDDGQSYGYTF.

V gene TRBV5-1 combines with J gene TRBJ2-7; 11 bases are a match to TRBD1. The CDR3 sequence is 15 residues long. Trimming cost V 3 bases and J 4 bases; bases outside gene matches: 6. Per the germline V gene, CDR1 is SGHRS and CDR2 is YFSETQ. The CDR3 reads CASSWGQGVAYEQYF. CDR3 sequence (DNA): TGCGCCAGCAGCTGGGGACAGGGGGTGGCGTACGAGCAGTACTTC. The full variable domain, with the rest looked up from reference TRBV5-1 and TRBJ2-7, is KAGVTQTPRYLIKTRGQQVTLSCSPISGHRSVSWYQQTPGQGLQFLFEYFSETQRNKGNFPGRFSGRQFSNSRSEMNVSTLELGDSALYLCASSWGQGVAYEQYFGPGTRLTVT.

The chain joins TRBV19 to TRBJ1-2, with 9 bases matching TRBD1. The CDR3 has 11 residues. Germline-derived CDR1 and CDR2 are LNHDA and SQIVND (reference sequence). DNA for the CDR3: TGTGGGACAGGGGCTAACTATGGCTACACCTTC. Translation: CGTGANYGYTF. Full variable domain (missing parts from reference TRBV19 and TRBJ1-2): DGGITQSPKYLFRKEGQNVTLSCEQNLNHDAMYWYRQDPGQGLRLIYYSQIVNDFQKGDIAEGYSVSREKKESFPLTVTSAQKNPTAFYLCGTGANYGYTFGSGTRLTVV.

V and J are TRBV5-1 and TRBJ1-1; tentative D call: TRBD1 (5 bases). The V gene lost 0 bases and the J gene lost 2 bases, with 8 bases spanning the gap. Per the germline V gene, CDR1 is SGHRS and CDR2 is YFSETQ. The CDR3 is made up of 14 amino acids. CDR3 in amino acids: CASSLGQYNTEAFF. CDR3 bases: TGCGCCAGCAGCTTGGGACAGTATAACACTGAAGCTTTCTTT.

This clone was seen once. The chain employs TRBV3-1 (or the pseudogene TRBV3-2) and TRBJ1-2, with a weak D call TRBD1 (6 bases). Per germline, CDR1 LGHDT and CDR2 YNNKEL (reference sequence). Trimming took off 0 bases at V and 4 bases at J, with 12 bases between the two ends. The CDR3 extends over 15 amino acids. The CDR3 is CASSQEGGRGYGYTF. CDR3 sequence (DNA): TGTGCCAGCAGCCAAGAGGGGGGGCGAGGCTATGGCTACACCTTC.

V gene TRBV5-1 combines with J gene TRBJ1-2, with 10 nucleotides matching TRBD1. The CDR3 extends over 14 amino acids. CDR1 SGHRS and CDR2 YFSETQ come from the germline V gene. After removal of 4 bases from V and 7 bases from J, the junction contained 7 bases not matched to a gene. CDR3 DNA: TGCGCCAGCAGCCTGGACAGGGGGAGTGCTGGCTACACCTTC. Amino acid sequence: CASSLDRGSAGYTF.

The gene calls are TRBV20-1 and TRBJ1-2, with D hard to call. This CDR3 region has 13 residues. Germline V gene data show CDR1 as DFQATT and CDR2 as SNEGSKA (reference sequence). V lost 3 bases and J 4 bases, leaving 12 bases between the germline ends. CDR3 residues: CSASSGKGYGYTF. The CDR3 bases are TGCAGTGCTAGTTCGGGGAAGGGCTATGGCTACACCTTC.

A remark on this clone: This specimen includes other DNA sequences encoding the same CDR3. The rearrangement links TRBV18 to TRBJ1-6, with D maybe TRBD1 (6 bases). CDR1 is KGHSH and CDR2 is LQKENI in the germline V gene. The V gene lost 2 bases and the J gene lost 0 bases, with 8 bases spanning the gap. The CDR3 covers 16 residues. As DNA, the CDR3 is TGTGCCAGCTCACCAACAGGGAGCTCCTATAATTCACCCCTCCACTTT. This gives the protein CASSPTGSSYNSPLHF.

V is TRBV18 and J is TRBJ1-2; 7 nucleotides match TRBD1. The ends lost 3 bases at V and 6 bases at J; junction bases unmatched: 16. Germline CDR1 and CDR2: KGHSH and LQKENI. The length of the CDR3 is 17 residues. CDR3 nucleotides: TGTGCCAGCTCACCTTTAGGGACAGAACCCTTCCCTGATGGCTACACCTTC. Its translation is CASSPLGTEPFPDGYTF.

V is TRBV3-1 (or the pseudogene TRBV3-2) and J is TRBJ2-1; no reliable D call. The CDR3 has 17 amino acids. The V gene lost 1 base and the J gene lost 0 bases, with 13 bases spanning the gap. Germline values: CDR1 LGHDT, CDR2 YNNKEL (reference sequence). The CDR3 region has the DNA TGTGCCAGCAGCCAAGGTCCAGGATACAGCTCCTACAATGAGCAGTTCTTC. Protein sequence: CASSQGPGYSSYNEQFF.

The chain links TRBV7-9 to TRBJ2-7, with D uncertain. The germline gives CDR1 SEHNR, CDR2 FQNEAQ (reference sequence). The CDR3 extends over 13 amino acids. Trimming took 10 bases from V and 0 from J, leaving 13 bases between them. The CDR3 spells CAIEPDNSYEQYF. CDR3 nucleotides: TGTGCCATCGAGCCCGACAACTCCTACGAGCAGTACTTC.

This clone was recorded once. The V gene is TRBV1, the J gene TRBJ1-2; the table's D call, TRBD1, has no DNA check behind it. TRBV1 is labeled a pseudogene. The CDR3 consists of 15 residues. The CDR3 DNA sequence: TGCACCAGCAGCCAAGAGAGGTCAGGGGGCGATGGCTACACCTTC. Protein: CTSSQERSGGDGYTF.

This clone was seen only once. The chain uses TRBV5-1 and TRBJ2-7, with TRBD2 matching over 13 bases. The CDR3 spans 16 residues. Germline lookup yields CDR1 SGHRS and CDR2 YFSETQ. V dropped 4 bases and J dropped 1; count of bases not matched to a gene: 5. The chain's CDR3 is CASSTGLAGPSYEQYF. For the CDR3, the DNA is TGCGCCAGCAGCACGGGACTAGCGGGGCCTTCCTACGAGCAGTACTTC.